These 28 T cell receptor beta chains share one sample of origin, sequenced in a study of cytomegalovirus exposure and HLA in healthy donors. The study ran its PCR with 60 Vbeta and 13 Jbeta primers. Libraries were prepared by immunoSEQ multiplex PCR; TCRdb keeps only in-frame clonotypes and omits some of them. The data show roughly 140,000 clones, with 75% to 80% seen just once and 1.5% to 2% held by the top ten. Sequenced input: PBMCs. These receptors all stem from a young woman in good health and CMV-seronegative.

V usage is TRBV6-5 and J usage is TRBJ1-2; the match to TRBD1 covers 7 bases. This CDR3 is built from 13 residues. Germline values: CDR1 MNHEY, CDR2 SVGAGI. V lost 6 bases to trimming and J lost 8 bases; unmatched junction nucleotides: 9. The DNA for the CDR3 is TGTGCCAGCAGCCTAACAGGGGCTGAAGGCTACACCTTC. This encodes CASSLTGAEGYTF.

The chain couples TRBV29-1 to TRBJ2-2, with D hard to call. The germline CDR1 and CDR2 sequences are SQVTM and ANQGSEA. This CDR3 is 12 amino acids long. Trimming shortened V by 5 bases and J by 3 bases, and 7 bases separated the two germline ends. CDR3 region: CSVSVDTGELFF. The CDR3 DNA sequence: TGCAGCGTTTCGGTAGACACCGGGGAGCTGTTTTTT.

The chain is built from TRBV9 and TRBJ2-1, with 8 bases matching TRBD2. Trimming at V came to 4 bases and at J to 7 bases, leaving 13 bases not matched to a gene. Germline-derived CDR1 and CDR2 are SGDLS and YYNGEE. CDR3 length: 16 residues. CDR3 amino acids: CASSPGRGRGVNEQFF. The CDR3 DNA is TGTGCCAGCAGCCCCGGGCGGGGGCGGGGGGTTAATGAGCAGTTCTTC.

Remarks on this clone: The germline gene is not matched at one end of the junction; a read error may be the cause. The V call is TRBV7-7, the J call TRBJ2-3; possibly TRBD2 for D (6 bases). Germline CDR1 and CDR2: SSHAT and FNYEAQ (reference sequence). This CDR3 comprises 14 residues. For the CDR3, the DNA is TGTGCTAGCAGCCCCCTGACTAGTTCAGATACGCAGTATTTT. This translates into CASSPLTSSDTQYF.

This clone appeared a single time. The chain employs TRBV4-2 and TRBJ1-6, with 9 bases aligning to TRBD1. This CDR3 has 17 amino acids. J lost 7 bases, V lost 2 bases, and 9 bases had no gene match. Germline V gives CDR1 LGHNA, CDR2 YNFKEQ. The CDR3 protein is CASSQFGLGQGNSPLHF. DNA of the CDR3: TGTGCCAGCAGCCAATTCGGCCTGGGACAGGGAAATTCACCCCTCCACTTT.

The chain couples TRBV5-1 to TRBJ2-3, with D possibly being TRBD1 (5 bases). This CDR3 contains 14 residues. Trimming removed 4 bases at V and 2 bases at J, with 11 bases between. Germline V gene sequence: CDR1 SGHRS, CDR2 YFSETQ. The CDR3 sequence: CASSERQLTDTQYF. The CDR3 region has the DNA TGCGCCAGCAGCGAGAGACAGCTCACAGATACGCAGTATTTT.

The chain employs TRBV29-1 and TRBJ1-2, with TRBD1 matching 10 bases. V gave up 3 bases and J gave up 0 bases; unmatched junction bases: 4. Per germline, CDR1 SQVTM and CDR2 ANQGSEA. The CDR3 loop spans 15 amino acids. The CDR3 sequence: CSVEDRGTTNYGYTF. CDR3 nucleotide sequence: TGCAGCGTTGAGGACAGGGGGACAACTAACTATGGCTACACCTTC.

The CDR3 DNA reads TGTGCCAGCAGTGCCGTGGCCGGGACAGGGATTGGCTACACCTTC. It specifies CASSAVAGTGIGYTF. The V and J genes are TRBV2 and TRBJ1-2; 9 nucleotides align to TRBD1. The length of the CDR3 is 15 residues. From germline, CDR1 is SNHLY and CDR2 FYNNEI. Losses at the gene ends were 4 bases for V and 7 bases for J; bases not matched to a gene: 10.

The V gene is TRBV5-4, the J gene TRBJ1-2, with D hard to call. Trimming removed 4 bases from V and 3 bases from J, with 13 bases in between. Germline CDR1 is SGHNT and CDR2 is YYREEE (reference sequence). The CDR3 totals 14 residues. The CDR3 protein is CASSGWTDYYGYTF. The CDR3 nucleotides read TGTGCCAGCAGCGGGTGGACGGACTACTATGGCTACACCTTC. Full variable domain (remainder filled in from reference TRBV5-4 and TRBJ1-2): ETGVTQSPTHLIKTRGQQVTLRCSSQSGHNTVSWYQQALGQGPQFIFQYYREEENGRGNFPPRFSGLQFPNYSSELNVNALELDDSALYLCASSGWTDYYGYTFGSGTRLTVV.

This CDR3 reads CASSPKLAGPAYEQYF. CDR3 in DNA: TGTGCCAGCAGCCCCAAACTAGCGGGGCCTGCCTACGAGCAGTACTTC. The V call is TRBV9, the J call TRBJ2-7; 10 bases match TRBD2. CDR1 SGDLS and CDR2 YYNGEE come from the germline V gene. With 4 bases clipped from V and 2 bases from J, the junction kept 9 bases outside the gene matches. The CDR3 loop spans 16 amino acids.

The genes are TRBV30 and TRBJ2-5, with D perhaps matching TRBD1 (7 bases). The CDR3 totals 15 residues. The V gene's germline CDR1 is GTSNPN and CDR2 SVGIG (reference sequence). Trimming left V 3 bases short and J 4 bases short, with 18 bases between. The CDR3 protein is CAWSAGQSDRETQYF. CDR3 DNA: TGTGCCTGGAGCGCGGGACAGTCCGATCGAGAGACCCAGTACTTC.

V and J are TRBV7-9 and TRBJ1-2, with D maybe TRBD1 (6 bases). Germline CDR1 reads SEHNR; CDR2 reads FQNEAQ (reference sequence). Trimming stripped 8 bases from V and 4 bases from J, with 23 bases between. The CDR3 is 16 amino acids. CDR3 protein: CASATLVDDRSYGYTF. In DNA form, the CDR3 reads TGTGCCAGCGCCACCCTCGTCGATGACAGGTCCTATGGCTACACCTTC.

V usage is TRBV19 and J usage is TRBJ2-2, with D possibly being TRBD1 (6 bases). The CDR3 extends over 14 amino acids. The germline CDR1 and CDR2 sequences are LNHDA and SQIVND (reference sequence). Trimming took off 2 bases at V and 7 bases at J, with 11 bases between the two ends. This CDR3 is CASSIIGGDGELFF. CDR3 coding DNA: TGTGCCAGTAGTATAATAGGGGGAGACGGGGAGCTGTTTTTT.

The chain couples TRBV27 to TRBJ2-1; D may be TRBD2 (7 bases). The V gene's germline CDR1 is MNHEY and CDR2 SMNVEV (reference sequence). The CDR3 sequence is 18 residues long. V lost 5 bases and J lost 2, with 22 bases in between. The CDR3 sequence is CASSGGRGGSLTYNEQFF. In nucleotides, the CDR3 is TGTGCCAGCAGTGGCGGAAGGGGGGGCTCCCTCACCTACAATGAGCAGTTCTTC.

CDR3 sequence reads: CASSDRGGEQYF. Here the CDR3 DNA reads TGTGCCAGCAGTGACAGGGGTGGCGAGCAGTACTTC. The V gene is TRBV6-4, the J gene TRBJ2-7; D may be TRBD1 (5 bases). The CDR3 has 12 amino acids. V was shortened by 2 bases and J by 6 bases, with 8 bases between the two germline ends. CDR1 MRHNA and CDR2 SNTAGT come from the germline V gene.

The V gene is TRBV2, the J gene TRBJ1-2; D not resolved. The V gene lost 7 bases and the J gene lost 2 bases, with 11 bases spanning the gap. The CDR3 runs 13 residues. The V gene's germline CDR1 is SNHLY and CDR2 FYNNEI. DNA for the CDR3: TGTGCCAGCATCAAAGGAGGGAACTATGGCTACACCTTC. Amino acids: CASIKGGNYGYTF.

This chain uses TRBV9 with TRBJ2-2, with 9 bases aligning to TRBD1. CDR3 length: 14 amino acids. Germline CDR1 reads SGDLS; CDR2 reads YYNGEE. Losses at the gene ends were 7 bases for V and 3 bases for J; bases not matched to a gene: 4. The CDR3 region is CASHRDRDTGELFF. The CDR3 nucleotides read TGTGCCAGCCACCGGGACAGGGACACCGGGGAGCTGTTTTTT.

The CDR3 here is CASKASGEYEQYF. For the CDR3, the DNA is TGTGCCAGCAAGGCTAGCGGGGAGTACGAGCAGTACTTC. V and J are TRBV6-5 and TRBJ2-7, with 9 nucleotides matching TRBD2. The length of the CDR3 is 13 residues. The trim removed 7 bases at V and 4 bases at J, leaving 5 bases unmatched. Germline CDR1 is MNHEY and CDR2 is SVGAGI.

The chain links TRBV27 to TRBJ2-1; no reliable D call. The CDR3 has 11 residues. Deletions cut 5 bases from V and 4 bases from J, with 3 bases between. Germline CDR1 and CDR2: MNHEY and SMNVEV (reference sequence). The CDR3 loop is CASSVYNEQFF. CDR3 in DNA: TGTGCCAGCAGTGTATACAATGAGCAGTTCTTC.

In this sample, this clone turned up a few times. The V and J genes are TRBV5-1 and TRBJ1-1; the D is unclear. The CDR3 loop spans 12 amino acids. The germline V gene encodes CDR1 SGHRS and CDR2 YFSETQ. V lost 3 bases and J lost 6, with 9 bases in between. CDR3 sequence (DNA): TGCGCCAGCAGCTCTTCCGGGGCTGAAGCTTTCTTT. Protein: CASSSSGAEAFF.

The V and J genes are TRBV5-4 and TRBJ2-2; possible D gene TRBD1, 6 bases. Trimming pared 3 bases from V and 4 bases from J, leaving 19 bases between. The V gene's germline CDR1 is SGHNT and CDR2 YYREEE (reference sequence). The CDR3 length is 17 residues. In nucleotides, the CDR3 is TGTGCCAGCAGCTCCATAGGGGGACACCTACCCACCGGGGAGCTGTTTTTT. This translates into CASSSIGGHLPTGELFF.

The DNA for the CDR3 is TGTGCCAGCAGCTTACGCCCGGGACACGCGAACACCGGGGAGCTGTTTTTT. Its protein product is CASSLRPGHANTGELFF. J is TRBJ2-2 and V is TRBV7-3, with a tentative D call TRBD1 (6 bases). V was pared by 2 bases and J by 0 bases, with 13 bases between. The CDR3 has 17 residues. The V gene's germline CDR1 is SGHTA and CDR2 FQGTGA.

V is TRBV4-3 and J is TRBJ2-2; D gene ambiguous. The CDR3 length is 14 residues. Germline V gene sequence: CDR1 LGHNA, CDR2 YSLEER. V dropped 0 bases and J dropped 4 bases, with 6 bases sitting between them. For the CDR3, the DNA is TGCGCCAGCAGCCAAGAGGAGAGCACCGGGGAGCTGTTTTTT. This encodes CASSQEESTGELFF.

This sequence joins TRBV11-2 and TRBJ2-1, with D tentatively TRBD1 (6 bases). This CDR3 is 13 amino acids long. Trimming left V 5 bases short and J 5 bases short, with 10 bases between. CDR1 SGHAT and CDR2 FQNNGV come from the germline V gene. The chain's CDR3 is CASSLRTDNEQFF. In DNA form, the CDR3 reads TGTGCCAGCAGCCTCCGGACAGACAATGAGCAGTTCTTC.

This chain connects TRBV7-2 to TRBJ2-5; perhaps TRBD1 as D (5 bases). V was cut by 2 bases and J by 4 bases, with 8 bases left in between. The germline gives CDR1 SGHTA, CDR2 FQGNSA. This CDR3 region has 13 residues. In nucleotides, the CDR3 is TGTGCCAGCAGCTTATTGGGGCTAGAGACCCAGTACTTC. Residues: CASSLLGLETQYF.

This rearrangement joins TRBV5-1 to TRBJ2-4; TRBD1 matches at 7 bases. Per germline, CDR1 SGHRS and CDR2 YFSETQ. The CDR3 consists of 16 residues. J gave up 0 bases and V 0 bases, and 3 bases lay outside the gene matches. The CDR3 nucleotides are TGCGCCAGCAGCTTGGAACAGGGGCTAGCCAAAAACATTCAGTACTTC. It codes for CASSLEQGLAKNIQYF.

V is TRBV6-5 and J is TRBJ2-7; TRBD2 matches at 8 bases. The CDR3 runs to 14 residues. Per the germline V gene, CDR1 is MNHEY and CDR2 is SVGAGI. Trimming at V came to 7 bases and at J to 0 bases, leaving 5 bases not matched to a gene. DNA of the CDR3: TGTGCCAGCAACACGGGGGGGCCCTCCTACGAGCAGTACTTC. Residues: CASNTGGPSYEQYF.

The chain employs TRBV27 and TRBJ2-5; 9 nucleotides match TRBD1. The CDR3 runs to 13 residues. The V gene's germline CDR1 is MNHEY and CDR2 SMNVEV (reference sequence). V lost 6 bases to trimming and J lost 3 bases; unmatched junction nucleotides: 2. The CDR3: CASSWDREETQYF. The CDR3 DNA reads TGTGCCAGCAGCTGGGACAGGGAAGAGACCCAGTACTTC.